A selection of T cell receptor beta chains follows, all from one sample in a study of blood T cell repertoires in COVID-19. Clones were sequenced by immunoSEQ multiplex PCR, and TCRdb holds only the in-frame ones, with some missing. The sample lists fewer than 200,000 clones; roughly 76% were seen once. The sequenced material came from peripheral blood. The receptor set was obtained from a woman aged 80 or older with COVID-19, enrolled during active disease. The CDR3 runs from the conserved cysteine through the conserved F or W. A D gene is named only where the DNA matches it firmly. Clone size is given for some rows only: seen once, a few or many times, or a class if the clone is expanded.

>once|.|TRBJ1-1|TRBV5-4
CASSFGEIEAFF
TGTGCCAGCAGCTTCGGGGAGATTGAAGCTTTCTTT
>.|TRBD1|TRBJ1-2|TRBV9
CASSVDNRGDYGYTF
TGTGCCAGCAGCGTAGATAACAGGGGGGACTATGGCTACACCTTC
>.|.|TRBJ1-2|TRBV7-2
CASSLVSGDYGYTF
TGTGCCAGCAGCTTAGTGTCGGGGGATTATGGCTACACCTTC
>once|TRBD1|TRBJ2-7|TRBV30
CAWSPDPWDSPFTYEQYF
TGTGCCTGGAGTCCTGACCCCTGGGACAGCCCCTTTACCTACGAGCAGTACTTC
>.|TRBD1|TRBJ2-5|TRBV7-7
CASSFRQGQETQYF
TGTGCCAGCAGCTTCCGACAGGGCCAGGAGACCCAGTACTTC
>once|.|TRBJ2-3|TRBV25-1
CASSDPKGFRDTQYF
TGTGCCAGCAGTGACCCCAAGGGGTTTAGAGATACGCAGTATTTT
>.|.|TRBJ2-3|TRBV5-4
CASSLGLAHNTDTQYF
TGTGCCAGCAGCTTGGGGCTAGCGCATAACACAGATACGCAGTATTTT
>.|TRBD1|TRBJ2-7|TRBV7-6
CASSLGGQGTYEQYF
TGTGCCAGCAGCTTAGGGGGACAGGGCACCTACGAGCAGTACTTC
>few|.|TRBJ1-5|TRBV21-1
CASSWEPQGRNQPQHF
TGTGCCAGCAGCTGGGAGCCTCAGGGGCGCAATCAGCCCCAGCATTTT
>.|.|TRBJ1-1|TRBV9
CASSVMGAGTEAFF
TGTGCCAGCAGCGTTATGGGGGCAGGAACTGAAGCTTTCTTT
>.|.|TRBJ2-3|TRBV30
CAWSGGVGTDTQYF
TGTGCCTGGTCCGGGGGAGTCGGCACAGATACGCAGTATTTT
>.|TRBD1|TRBJ2-3|TRBV29-1
CSVSGTDSPDTQYF
TGCAGCGTGTCTGGGACAGATTCACCAGATACGCAGTATTTT
>few|TRBD2|TRBJ2-2|TRBV11-2
CASSLESGANTGELFF
TGTGCCAGCAGCTTAGAAAGCGGGGCGAACACCGGGGAGCTGTTTTTT
>.|.|TRBJ1-2|TRBV24-1
CATSDMSPNGYTF
TGTGCCACCAGTGACATGAGCCCTAATGGCTACACCTTC
>.|TRBD2|TRBJ2-7|TRBV19
CASSITSGGDYEQYF
TGTGCCAGTAGTATAACTAGCGGGGGAGACTACGAGCAGTACTTC
>.|.|TRBJ2-7|TRBV6-5
CASSPRTTPEQYF
TGTGCCAGCAGCCCACGAACTACCCCCGAACAGTACTTC
>.|.|TRBJ2-1|TRBV7-8
CASSLVPGNEQFF
TGTGCCAGCAGCTTAGTACCGGGCAATGAGCAGTTCTTC
>.|TRBD2|TRBJ2-3|TRBV13
CASSLGTSGSTRDTQYF
TGTGCCAGCAGCTTAGGAACTAGCGGGAGCACCAGGGATACGCAGTATTTT
>once|.|TRBJ1-2|TRBV2
CASSGVSLILRGYTF
TGTGCCAGCTCCGGTGTTAGTCTAATTTTGCGGGGCTACACCTTC
>.|.|TRBJ1-2|TRBV4-3
CASSQEAGRGYGYTF
TGCGCCAGCAGCCAAGAGGCAGGGAGGGGCTATGGCTACACCTTC
>.|.|TRBJ2-6|TRBV5-1
CASSARTDSGANVLTF
TGCGCCAGCAGCGCCCGGACAGACTCTGGGGCCAACGTCCTGACTTTC
>.|TRBD1|TRBJ1-1|TRBV6-5
CASSPGTGGFPEAFF
TGTGCCAGCAGTCCCGGGACAGGGGGCTTCCCTGAAGCTTTCTTT
>.|.|TRBJ1-2|TRBV21-1
CASSNGQGRSNYGYTF
TGTGCCAGCAGCAACGGACAGGGGCGGAGTAACTATGGCTACACCTTC
>few|.|TRBJ1-2|TRBV21-1
CASSKDRGSTGYTF
TGTGCCAGCAGCAAAGACCGCGGCTCTACTGGCTACACCTTC
>.|TRBD1|TRBJ1-1|TRBV6-2/TRBV6-3
CASSLQGVAEAFF
TGTGCCAGCAGCCTACAGGGGGTGGCTGAAGCTTTCTTT
>.|TRBD1|TRBJ2-3|TRBV19
CASSSPGQGDLDTQYF
TGTGCCAGTAGTTCCCCGGGACAGGGGGATCTAGATACGCAGTATTTT
>.|TRBD1|TRBJ2-1|TRBV9
CASSVGQGSYNEQFF
TGTGCCAGCAGCGTAGGACAGGGAAGCTACAATGAGCAGTTCTTC
>.|.|TRBJ1-2|TRBV5-4
CASSFSVYGYTF
TGTGCCAGCAGCTTTTCAGTCTATGGCTACACCTTC
>.|.|TRBJ1-1|TRBV2
CASSVDRHTEAFF
TGTGCCAGCAGTGTCGACAGGCACACTGAAGCTTTCTTT